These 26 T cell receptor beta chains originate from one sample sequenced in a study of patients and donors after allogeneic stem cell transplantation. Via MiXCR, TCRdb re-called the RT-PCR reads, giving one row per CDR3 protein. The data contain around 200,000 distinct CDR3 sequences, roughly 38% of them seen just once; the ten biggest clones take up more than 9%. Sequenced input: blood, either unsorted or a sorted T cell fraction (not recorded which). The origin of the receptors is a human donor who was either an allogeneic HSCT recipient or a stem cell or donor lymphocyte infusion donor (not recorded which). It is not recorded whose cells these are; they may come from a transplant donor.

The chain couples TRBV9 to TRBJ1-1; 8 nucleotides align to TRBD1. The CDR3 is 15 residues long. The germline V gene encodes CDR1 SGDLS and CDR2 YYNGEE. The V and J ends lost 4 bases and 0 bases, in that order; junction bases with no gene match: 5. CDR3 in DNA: TGTGCCAGCAGCCCTCGGACAGGGTTGAACACTGAAGCTTTCTTT. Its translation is CASSPRTGLNTEAFF.

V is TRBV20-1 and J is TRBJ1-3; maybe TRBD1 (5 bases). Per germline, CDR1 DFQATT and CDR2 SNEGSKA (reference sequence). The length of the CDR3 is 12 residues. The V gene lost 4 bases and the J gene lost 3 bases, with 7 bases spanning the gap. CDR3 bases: TGCAGTGCTACTGGGGGTGGAAACACCATATATTTT. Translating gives CSATGGGNTIYF.

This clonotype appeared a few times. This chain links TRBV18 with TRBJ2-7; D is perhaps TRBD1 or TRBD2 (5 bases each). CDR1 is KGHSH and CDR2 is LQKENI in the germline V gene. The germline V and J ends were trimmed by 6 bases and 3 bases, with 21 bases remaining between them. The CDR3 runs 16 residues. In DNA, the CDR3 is TGTGCCAGCTCGGACACCCTGGGACGAACCCACTACGAGCAGTACTTC. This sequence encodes CASSDTLGRTHYEQYF.

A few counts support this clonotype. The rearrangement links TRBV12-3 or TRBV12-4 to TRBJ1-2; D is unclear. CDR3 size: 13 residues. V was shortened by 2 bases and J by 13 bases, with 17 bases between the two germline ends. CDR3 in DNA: TGTGCCAGCAGTTTAATGGGTGCTACCTATGGCACCTTC. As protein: CASSLMGATYGTF.

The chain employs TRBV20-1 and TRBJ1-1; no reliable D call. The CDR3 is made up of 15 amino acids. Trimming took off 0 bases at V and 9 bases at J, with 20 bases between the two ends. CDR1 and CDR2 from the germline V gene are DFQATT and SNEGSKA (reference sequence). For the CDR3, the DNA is TGCAGTGCTAGAGATGAGGAGGGAGGCGGAAATAAAGCTTTCTTT. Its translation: CSARDEEGGGNKAFF.

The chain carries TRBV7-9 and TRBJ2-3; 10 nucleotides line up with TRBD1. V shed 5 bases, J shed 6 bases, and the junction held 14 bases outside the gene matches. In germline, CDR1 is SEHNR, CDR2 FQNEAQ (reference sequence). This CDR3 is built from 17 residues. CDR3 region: CASSLTPPDRGEDTQYF. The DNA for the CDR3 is TGTGCCAGCAGCCTAACCCCCCCGGACAGGGGGGAGGATACGCAGTATTTT.

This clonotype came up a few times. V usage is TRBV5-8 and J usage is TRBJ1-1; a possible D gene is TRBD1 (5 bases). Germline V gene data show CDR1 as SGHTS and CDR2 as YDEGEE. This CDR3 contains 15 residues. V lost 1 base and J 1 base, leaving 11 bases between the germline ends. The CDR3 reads CASSLLQATNTEAFF. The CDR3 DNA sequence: TGTGCCAGCAGCTTGCTACAGGCGACGAACACTGAAGCTTTCTTT.

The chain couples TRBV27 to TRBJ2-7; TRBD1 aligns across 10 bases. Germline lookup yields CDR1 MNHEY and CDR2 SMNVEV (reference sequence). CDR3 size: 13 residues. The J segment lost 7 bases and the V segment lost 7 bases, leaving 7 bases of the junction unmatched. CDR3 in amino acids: CASNDRGPGEQYF. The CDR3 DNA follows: TGTGCCAGCAACGACAGGGGGCCGGGAGAGCAGTACTTC.

CDR3: CASSLRLAGGSLDTQYF. The DNA of the CDR3 is TGTGCCAGCAGCCTACGACTAGCGGGGGGTAGTCTAGATACGCAGTATTTT. The chain combines TRBV4-2 with TRBJ2-3; 13 nucleotides match TRBD2. V gave up 4 bases and J gave up 5 bases; unmatched junction bases: 9. Germline V gene lookup returns CDR1 LGHNA and CDR2 YNFKEQ. The CDR3 contains 17 residues.

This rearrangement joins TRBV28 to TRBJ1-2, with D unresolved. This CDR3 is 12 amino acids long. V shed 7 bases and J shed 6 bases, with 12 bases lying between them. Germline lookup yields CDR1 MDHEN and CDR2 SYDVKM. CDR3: CASTPPGDGYTF. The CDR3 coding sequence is TGTGCCAGCACCCCCCCCGGGGATGGCTACACCTTC.

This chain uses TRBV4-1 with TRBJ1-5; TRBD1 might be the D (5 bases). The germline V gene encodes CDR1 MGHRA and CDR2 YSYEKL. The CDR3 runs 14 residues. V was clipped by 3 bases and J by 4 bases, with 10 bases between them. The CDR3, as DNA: TGCGCCAGCAGCCACGGGGGTATTAATCAGCCCCAGCATTTT. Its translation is CASSHGGINQPQHF.

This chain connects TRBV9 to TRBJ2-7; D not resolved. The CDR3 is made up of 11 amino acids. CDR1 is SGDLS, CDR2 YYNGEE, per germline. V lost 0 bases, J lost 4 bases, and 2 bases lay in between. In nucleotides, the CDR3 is TGTGCCAGCAGCGTAGGTTACGAGCAGTACTTC. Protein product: CASSVGYEQYF. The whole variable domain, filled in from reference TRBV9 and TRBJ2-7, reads DSGVTQTPKHLITATGQRVTLRCSPRSGDLSVYWYQQSLDQGLQFLIQYYNGEERAKGNILERFSAQQFPDLHSELNLSSLELGDSALYFCASSVGYEQYFGPGTRLTVT.

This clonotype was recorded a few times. CDR3 in DNA: TGCAGTGCCCGCGAAGACTACGGAAACACCATATATTTT. The encoded protein is CSAREDYGNTIYF. The rearrangement uses TRBV20-1 and TRBJ1-3; D is uncertain. Trimming removed 6 bases at V and 4 bases at J, with 13 bases between. Germline V gene data show CDR1 as DFQATT and CDR2 as SNEGSKA (reference sequence). The CDR3 has 13 amino acids.

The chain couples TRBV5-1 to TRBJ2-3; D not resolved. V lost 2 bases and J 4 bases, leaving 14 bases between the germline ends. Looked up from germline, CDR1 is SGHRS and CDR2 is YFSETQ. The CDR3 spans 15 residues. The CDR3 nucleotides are TGCGCCAGCAGCTTTGGGCCAGCAGGAGCAGATACGCAGTATTTT. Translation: CASSFGPAGADTQYF.

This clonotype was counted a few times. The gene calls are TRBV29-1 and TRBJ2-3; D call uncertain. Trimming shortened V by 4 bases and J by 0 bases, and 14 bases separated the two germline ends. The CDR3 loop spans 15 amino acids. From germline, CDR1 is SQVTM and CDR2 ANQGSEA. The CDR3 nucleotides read TGCAGCGTTGTCGAAGGCAGCTATAGCACAGATACGCAGTATTTT. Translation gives CSVVEGSYSTDTQYF.

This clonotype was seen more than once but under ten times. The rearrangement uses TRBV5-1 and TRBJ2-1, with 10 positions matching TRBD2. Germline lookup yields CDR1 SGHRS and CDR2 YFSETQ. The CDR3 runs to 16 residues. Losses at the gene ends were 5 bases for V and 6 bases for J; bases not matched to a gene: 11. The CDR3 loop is CASSPTSGLSSNEQFF. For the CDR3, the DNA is TGCGCCAGCAGTCCGACTAGCGGGTTATCGAGCAATGAGCAGTTCTTC.

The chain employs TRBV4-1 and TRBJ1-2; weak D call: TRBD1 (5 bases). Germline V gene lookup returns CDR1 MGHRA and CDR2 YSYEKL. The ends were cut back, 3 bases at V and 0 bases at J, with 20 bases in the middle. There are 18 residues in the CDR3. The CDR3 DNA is TGCGCCAGCAGCCAGCCTAGGGGAGACAGAAGAGCTAACTATGGCTACACCTTC. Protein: CASSQPRGDRRANYGYTF.

This CDR3 reads CASSLKGVSEKLFF. Written as DNA, the CDR3 is TGCGCCAGCAGCCTCAAGGGGGTTTCTGAAAAACTGTTTTTT. V is TRBV4-1 and J is TRBJ1-4; D might be TRBD1 (6 bases). Germline values: CDR1 MGHRA, CDR2 YSYEKL. V lost 4 bases to trimming and J lost 7 bases, with 13 bases between them. The CDR3 loop spans 14 amino acids.

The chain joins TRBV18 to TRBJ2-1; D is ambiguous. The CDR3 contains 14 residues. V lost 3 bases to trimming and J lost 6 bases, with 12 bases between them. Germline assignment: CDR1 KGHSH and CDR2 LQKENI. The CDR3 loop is CASSPLGSLNEQFF. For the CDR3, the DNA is TGTGCCAGCTCACCCCTGGGTAGTCTCAATGAGCAGTTCTTC.

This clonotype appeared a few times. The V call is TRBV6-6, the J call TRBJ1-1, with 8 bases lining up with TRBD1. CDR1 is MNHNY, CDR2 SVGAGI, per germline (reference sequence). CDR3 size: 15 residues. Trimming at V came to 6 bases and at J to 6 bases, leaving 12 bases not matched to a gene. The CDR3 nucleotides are TGTGCCAGCAGAGACAGACAGGGGTTATATGCTGAAGCTTTCTTT. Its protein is CASRDRQGLYAEAFF.

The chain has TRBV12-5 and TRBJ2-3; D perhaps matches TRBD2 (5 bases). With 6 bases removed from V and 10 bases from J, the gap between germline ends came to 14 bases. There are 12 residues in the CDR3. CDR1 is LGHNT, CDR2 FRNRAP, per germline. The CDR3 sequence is CASGYGVEAQYF. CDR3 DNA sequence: TGTGCTAGTGGGTATGGGGTGGAGGCGCAGTATTTT. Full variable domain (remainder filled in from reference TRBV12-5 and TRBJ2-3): DARVTQTPRHKVTEMGQEVTMRCQPILGHNTVFWYRQTMMQGLELLAYFRNRAPLDDSGMPKDRFSAEMPDATLATLKIQPSEPRDSAVYFCASGYGVEAQYFGPGTRLTVL.

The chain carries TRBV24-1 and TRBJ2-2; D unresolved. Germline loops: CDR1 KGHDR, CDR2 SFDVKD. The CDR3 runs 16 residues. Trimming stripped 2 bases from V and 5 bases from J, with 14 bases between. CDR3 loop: CATSDSGRKRTGELFF. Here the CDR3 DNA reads TGTGCCACCAGTGATTCGGGCAGGAAAAGGACCGGGGAGCTGTTTTTT.

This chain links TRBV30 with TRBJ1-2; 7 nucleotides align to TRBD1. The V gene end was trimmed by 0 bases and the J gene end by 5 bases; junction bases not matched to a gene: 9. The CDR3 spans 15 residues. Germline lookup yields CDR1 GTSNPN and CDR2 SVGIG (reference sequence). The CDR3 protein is CAWSVRRQGVYGYTF. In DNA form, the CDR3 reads TGTGCCTGGAGTGTACGTCGGCAGGGGGTGTATGGCTACACCTTC. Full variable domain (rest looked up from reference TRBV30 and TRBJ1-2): SQTIHQWPATLVQPVGSPLSLECTVEGTSNPNLYWYRQAAGRGLQLLFYSVGIGQISSEVPQNLSASRPQDRQFILSSKKLLLSDSGFYLCAWSVRRQGVYGYTFGSGTRLTVV.

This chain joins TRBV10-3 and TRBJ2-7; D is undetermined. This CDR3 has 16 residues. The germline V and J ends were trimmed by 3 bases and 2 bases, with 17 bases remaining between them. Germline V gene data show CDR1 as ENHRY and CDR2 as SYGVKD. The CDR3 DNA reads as TGTGCCATCAGTGACCTCCTGCCTAGACGGACCTACGAGCAGTACTTC. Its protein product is CAISDLLPRRTYEQYF.

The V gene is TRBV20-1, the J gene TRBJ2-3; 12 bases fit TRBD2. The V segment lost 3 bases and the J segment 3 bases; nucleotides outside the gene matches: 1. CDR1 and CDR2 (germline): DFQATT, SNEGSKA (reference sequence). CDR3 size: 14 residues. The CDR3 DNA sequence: TGCAGTGCTAGCCTAGCGGGGGGGACAGATACGCAGTATTTT. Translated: CSASLAGGTDTQYF.

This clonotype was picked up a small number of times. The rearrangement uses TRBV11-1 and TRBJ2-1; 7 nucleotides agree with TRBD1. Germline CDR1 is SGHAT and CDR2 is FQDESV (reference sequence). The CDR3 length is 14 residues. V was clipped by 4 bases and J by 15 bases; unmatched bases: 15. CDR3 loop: CASSSRRGPTSMFF. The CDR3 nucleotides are TGTGCCAGCAGCTCCCGAAGGGGGCCCACGTCGATGTTCTTC.